Listed below are T cell receptor beta chains from one sample, sequenced in a study of T cell responses to AZD1222 COVID-19 vaccine. Using immunoSEQ multiplex PCR, the repertoire was profiled, and TCRdb retains in-frame clones only, with some absent. This sample yields hundreds of thousands of clones, of which under 95% are seen a single time; approximately 1% belongs to the top ten. This material consisted of peripheral blood, taken on day 0 of MenACWY control vaccination. Source of these receptors: an adult in good health. CDR3s include the opening cysteine and the closing phenylalanine or tryptophan. The D gene is left open where the match is weak. Rows may omit the clone size; those that give it use once, few, many or a size class.

CDR3nt: TGCGCCAGCAGCCCCGCTAGCGGGGGGGCCGCAGATACGCAGTATTTT
CDR3aa: CASSPASGGAADTQYF
abundance: -
d_gene: TRBD2
v_gene: TRBV5-1
j_gene: TRBJ2-3

CDR3nt: TGTGCCTGGAGCCCGGGGGTGAACACCATATATTTT
CDR3aa: CAWSPGVNTIYF
abundance: few
d_gene: -
v_gene: TRBV30
j_gene: TRBJ1-3

CDR3nt: TGTGCCAGCAGCCTGGGACAGGGGGCCTCCACTGAAGCTTTCTTT
CDR3aa: CASSLGQGASTEAFF
abundance: -
d_gene: TRBD1
v_gene: TRBV4-2
j_gene: TRBJ1-1

CDR3nt: TGTGCCAGCAGTTCCAACCACAGGGAAGCAAGCAATCAGCCCCAGCATTTT
CDR3aa: CASSSNHREASNQPQHF
abundance: -
d_gene: -
v_gene: TRBV6-2/TRBV6-3
j_gene: TRBJ1-5

CDR3nt: TGTGCCAGCAGCTTTTTAGGGACGGGCGGTAGCCCCGGTGAAAAACTGTTTTTT
CDR3aa: CASSFLGTGGSPGEKLFF
abundance: -
d_gene: -
v_gene: TRBV7-9
j_gene: TRBJ1-4

CDR3nt: TGTGCCACCGCCGGGGCGCCTGGGATCACTGAAGCTTTCTTT
CDR3aa: CATAGAPGITEAFF
abundance: once
d_gene: -
v_gene: TRBV28
j_gene: TRBJ1-1

CDR3nt: TGTGCCAGCAGTGAACAGGGCCATCAGCCCCAGCATTTT
CDR3aa: CASSEQGHQPQHF
abundance: -
d_gene: -
v_gene: TRBV6-1
j_gene: TRBJ1-5

CDR3nt: TGTGCCTGGAGCCACTATCTCAGGACAGTGAACTATGGCTACACCTTC
CDR3aa: CAWSHYLRTVNYGYTF
abundance: once
d_gene: -
v_gene: TRBV30
j_gene: TRBJ1-2

CDR3nt: TGTGCCAGCAGCCCAGAAGGGGGGTTCGGAGGAAACACCATATATTTT
CDR3aa: CASSPEGGFGGNTIYF
abundance: -
d_gene: -
v_gene: TRBV4-2
j_gene: TRBJ1-3

CDR3nt: TGTGCCAGCGCCCCGGGCCTCGGGAACACCATATATTTT
CDR3aa: CASAPGLGNTIYF
abundance: few
d_gene: -
v_gene: TRBV28
j_gene: TRBJ1-3